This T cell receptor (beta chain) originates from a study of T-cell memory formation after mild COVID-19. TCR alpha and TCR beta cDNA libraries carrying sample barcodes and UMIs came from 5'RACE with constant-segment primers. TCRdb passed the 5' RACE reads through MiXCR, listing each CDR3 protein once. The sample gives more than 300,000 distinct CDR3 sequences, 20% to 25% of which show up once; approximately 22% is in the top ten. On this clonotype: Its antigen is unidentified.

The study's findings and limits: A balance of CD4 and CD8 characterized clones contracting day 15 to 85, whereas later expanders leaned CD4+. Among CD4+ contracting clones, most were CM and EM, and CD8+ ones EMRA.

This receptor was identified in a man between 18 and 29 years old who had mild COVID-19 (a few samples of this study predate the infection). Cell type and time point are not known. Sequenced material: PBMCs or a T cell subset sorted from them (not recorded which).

In DNA form, the CDR3 reads TGTGCCAGCAGCTTAATCAACCGGGGTGCAACTAATGAAAAACTGTTTTTT. Its protein product is CASSLINRGATNEKLFF. The V gene is TRBV7-6, the J gene TRBJ1-4; D is ambiguous. V shed 2 bases and J shed 0 bases, with 13 bases lying between them. CDR1 is SGHVS, CDR2 FNYEAQ, per germline. CDR3 length: 17 amino acids.